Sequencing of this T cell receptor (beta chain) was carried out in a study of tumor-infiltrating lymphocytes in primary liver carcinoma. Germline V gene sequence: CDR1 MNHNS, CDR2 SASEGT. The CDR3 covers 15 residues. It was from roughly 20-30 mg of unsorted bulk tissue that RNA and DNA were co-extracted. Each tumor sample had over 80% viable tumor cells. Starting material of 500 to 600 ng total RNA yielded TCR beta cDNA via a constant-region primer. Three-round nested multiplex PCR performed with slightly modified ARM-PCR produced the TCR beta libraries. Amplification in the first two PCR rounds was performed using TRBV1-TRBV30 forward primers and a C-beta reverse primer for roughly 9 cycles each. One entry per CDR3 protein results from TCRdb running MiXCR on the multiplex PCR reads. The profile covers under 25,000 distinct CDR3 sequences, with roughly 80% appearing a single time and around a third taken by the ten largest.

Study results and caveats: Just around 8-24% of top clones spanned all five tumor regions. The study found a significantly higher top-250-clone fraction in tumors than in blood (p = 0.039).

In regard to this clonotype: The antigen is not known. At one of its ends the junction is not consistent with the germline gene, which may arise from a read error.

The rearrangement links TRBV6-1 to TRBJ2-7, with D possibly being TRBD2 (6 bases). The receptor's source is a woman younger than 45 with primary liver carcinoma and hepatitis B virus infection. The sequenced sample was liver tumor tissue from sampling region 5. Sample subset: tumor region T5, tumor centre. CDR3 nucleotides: TGTCCCAGCGGCCTCGGCCGTCGGGGGACCTACGAGCAGTACTTC. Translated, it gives CPSGLGRRGTYEQYF.